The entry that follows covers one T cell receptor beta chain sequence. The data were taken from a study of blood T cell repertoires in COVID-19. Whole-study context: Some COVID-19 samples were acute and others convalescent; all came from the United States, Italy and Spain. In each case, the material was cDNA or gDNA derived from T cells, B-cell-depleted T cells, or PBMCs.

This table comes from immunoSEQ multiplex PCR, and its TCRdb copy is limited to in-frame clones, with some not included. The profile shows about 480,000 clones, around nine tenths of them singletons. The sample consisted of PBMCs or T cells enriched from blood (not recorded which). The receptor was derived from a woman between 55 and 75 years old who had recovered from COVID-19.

CDR3 DNA sequence: TGTGCCAGCAGCCGGGACAGGGGGCTTTCACCCCTCCACTTT. This sequence encodes CASSRDRGLSPLHF. V gene TRBV2 combines with J gene TRBJ1-6; 12 nucleotides line up with TRBD1. V trimming: 6 bases; J trimming: 9 bases; junction bases outside the gene matches: 3. The CDR3 consists of 14 residues. The germline V gene has CDR1 SNHLY and CDR2 FYNNEI.